This is a list of T cell receptor beta chains from one sample in a study of PD-1 blockade in classical Hodgkin lymphoma. The repertoire was sequenced with immunoSEQ multiplex PCR; TCRdb's copy has only in-frame clones and lacks some. The sample shows 90,000 to 110,000 clones, approximately 90% of them seen only once. The material sequenced was peripheral blood mononuclear cells (PBMCs), taken before the fourth cycle of nivolumab. These TCRs come from a human donor with classical Hodgkin lymphoma. The CDR3 runs from the conserved cysteine through the conserved F or W. Fields, in order: V gene, J gene, CDR3 protein.

TRBV9,TRBJ1-2,CASSVDLGQEYGYTF
TRBV15,TRBJ1-4,CATSREKGAFGEKLFF
TRBV28,TRBJ2-2,CASSVERGTNTGELFF
TRBV2,TRBJ2-2,CASRLAGVTGELFF
TRBV19,TRBJ2-3,CASSTGAGVSTDTQYF
TRBV6-1,TRBJ2-7,CASSYVHEQYF
TRBV7-6,TRBJ2-2,CASSLEGTSGRTGELFF
TRBV2,TRBJ2-7,CASSERWPAISYEQYF
TRBV19,TRBJ2-2,CASSPGTRSNTGELFF
TRBV15,TRBJ2-7,CATSRGLAENEQYF
TRBV6-4,TRBJ1-5,CATRGNNQPQHF
TRBV7-8,TRBJ2-5,CASSSPIETQYF
TRBV7-9,TRBJ2-7,CASSAPTGNLGYEQYF
TRBV5-1,TRBJ2-2,CASSWGQGSPDTGELFF
TRBV6-5,TRBJ2-7,CASSLGGAGRYEQYF
TRBV11-2,TRBJ1-1,CASSLELLNTEAFF
TRBV10-3,TRBJ2-5,CAISESNPVSSGETQYF
TRBV5-1,TRBJ1-2,CASSPAGQGASGYTF
TRBV6-5,TRBJ1-1,CASSYSGGTGNTEAFF